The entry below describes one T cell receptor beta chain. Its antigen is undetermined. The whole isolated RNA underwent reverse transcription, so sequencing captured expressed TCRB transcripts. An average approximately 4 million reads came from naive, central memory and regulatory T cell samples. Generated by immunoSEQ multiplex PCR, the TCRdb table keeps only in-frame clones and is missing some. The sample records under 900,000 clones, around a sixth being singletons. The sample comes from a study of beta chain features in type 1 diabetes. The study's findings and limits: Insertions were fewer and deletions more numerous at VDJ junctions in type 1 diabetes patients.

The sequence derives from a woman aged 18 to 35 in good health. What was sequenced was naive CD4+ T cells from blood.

CDR3 region: CASSLSGNHYNEQFF. CDR3 coding DNA: TGTGCCAGCAGCCTTAGCGGGAACCACTACAATGAGCAGTTCTTC. The chain links TRBV7-2 to TRBJ2-1, with 8 bases fitting TRBD2. Germline trimming cut 5 bases from V and 3 bases from J; bases unmatched to any gene: 6. The V gene's germline CDR1 is SGHTA and CDR2 FQGNSA. This CDR3 comprises 15 residues.